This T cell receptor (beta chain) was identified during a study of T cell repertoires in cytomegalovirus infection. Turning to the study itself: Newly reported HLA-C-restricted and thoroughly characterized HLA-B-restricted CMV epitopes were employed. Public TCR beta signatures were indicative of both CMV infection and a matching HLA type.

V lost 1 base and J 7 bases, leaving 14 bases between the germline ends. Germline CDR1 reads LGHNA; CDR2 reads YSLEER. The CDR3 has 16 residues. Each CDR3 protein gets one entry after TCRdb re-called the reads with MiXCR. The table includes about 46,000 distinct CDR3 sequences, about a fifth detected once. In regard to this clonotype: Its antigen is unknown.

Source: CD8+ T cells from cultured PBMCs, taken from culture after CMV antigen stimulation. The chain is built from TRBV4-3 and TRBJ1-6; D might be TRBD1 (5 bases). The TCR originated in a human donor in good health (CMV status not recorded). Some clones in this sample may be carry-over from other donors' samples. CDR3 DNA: TGCGCCAGCAGCCAAGTCCACGACAGTTCCAATTCACCCCTCCACTTT. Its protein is CASSQVHDSSNSPLHF.